This T cell receptor beta chain was retrieved from a study of technical replicates of blood from a handful of donors. The CDR3 extends over 15 amino acids. Trimming shortened V by 1 base and J by 2 bases, and 11 bases separated the two germline ends. CDR1 and CDR2 (germline): MGHRA, YSYEKL. Some clones are missing from TCRdb's copy, which holds only in-frame ones; the method was immunoSEQ multiplex PCR. The profile covers roughly 85,000 clones, with 94% appearing a single time and 0.2% to 0.3% taken by the ten largest. The V gene is TRBV4-1, the J gene TRBJ2-5; D is possibly TRBD2 (6 bases). Sequenced: T cells isolated from PBMCs. The sequence derives from a human donor in good health. CDR3 region: CASSQVGGSQETQYF. The CDR3, as DNA: TGCGCCAGCAGCCAAGTTGGGGGGTCGCAAGAGACCCAGTACTTC.